One sample yielded the 20 T cell receptor beta chains listed below, sequenced in a study of monozygotic twins with inflammatory bowel disease. Reanalyzing the 5' RACE reads, TCRdb keeps one entry per CDR3 protein, without DNA. This table lists 300,000 to 400,000 distinct CDR3 sequences. Sequencing was performed on blood. These receptors were obtained from a human donor with ulcerative colitis or Crohn's disease, or a healthy co-twin of an affected twin (not recorded which).

The chain combines TRBV20-1 with TRBJ2-3; the TCRdb call, TRBD1, lacks DNA for checking. Germline-derived CDR1 and CDR2 are DFQATT and SNEGSKA (reference sequence). This CDR3 has 14 amino acids. CDR3 in amino acids: CSARRPGFRDTQYF.

This rearrangement joins TRBV7-9 to TRBJ2-1; TCRdb proposes TRBD1, but this gene call is untestable without DNA. CDR1 and CDR2 (germline): SEHNR, FQNEAQ (reference sequence). The CDR3 totals 14 residues. The CDR3 reads CASSLRRQGTAQFF.

The V and J genes are TRBV5-1 and TRBJ2-1; the TCRdb call, TRBD1, lacks DNA for checking. CDR3 length equals 16 residues. Germline V gives CDR1 SGHRS, CDR2 YFSETQ. CDR3 loop: CASSSGLGVQFVEQFF.

The chain employs TRBV29-1 and TRBJ1-1; the D gene TCRdb calls, TRBD1, cannot be checked with no DNA. This CDR3 contains 14 residues. CDR1 is SQVTM, CDR2 ANQGSEA, per germline. The chain's CDR3 is CSVEPDRANTEAFF.

V is TRBV5-1 and J is TRBJ2-1; TCRdb calls TRBD1, which cannot be checked without DNA. CDR1 and CDR2 (germline): SGHRS, YFSETQ. This CDR3 contains 15 residues. The CDR3: CASSERPGQINEQFF.

V is TRBV3-1 and J is TRBJ1-6; checking the TCRdb D call of TRBD1 is not possible without DNA. This CDR3 is 15 amino acids long. Per germline, CDR1 LGHDT and CDR2 YNNKEL (reference sequence). The CDR3 here is CASSQVSGRDSPLHF.

CDR3 loop: CASRSLGGWDEQYF. This chain uses TRBV12-3 or TRBV12-4 with TRBJ2-7; as DNA is missing, the TRBD1 call by TCRdb cannot be tested. The CDR3 length is 14 residues.

The chain is built from TRBV20-1 and TRBJ2-7; TCRdb picks TRBD2, but there is no DNA to check that call. The CDR3 contains 16 residues. Looked up from germline, CDR1 is DFQATT and CDR2 is SNEGSKA (reference sequence). The CDR3 protein is CSARLSSGGGPHEQYF.

The CDR3 reads CASSAPGQGNTEAFF. The J gene is TRBJ1-1, the V gene TRBV2; there is no DNA to check the TCRdb D call of TRBD1. This CDR3 contains 15 residues. From germline, CDR1 is SNHLY and CDR2 FYNNEI.

The J gene is TRBJ2-5, the V gene TRBV7-9; TCRdb calls TRBD1, which cannot be checked without DNA. CDR1 and CDR2 (germline): SEHNR, FQNEAQ (reference sequence). CDR3 length: 13 residues. The CDR3 reads CASSLGQSETQYF.

The chain joins TRBV5-1 to TRBJ1-1; TCRdb selects TRBD1, and the lack of DNA leaves this call unchecked. CDR1 SGHRS and CDR2 YFSETQ come from the germline V gene. This CDR3 is built from 13 residues. The CDR3 sequence: CASRTEKNTEAFF.

The V gene is TRBV20-1, the J gene TRBJ2-7. There are 17 residues in the CDR3. Germline CDR1 DFQATT, CDR2 SNEGSKA (reference sequence). CDR3 amino acids: CSARDLRALDGAYEQYF.

The chain joins TRBV20-1 to TRBJ2-2; the D gene TCRdb calls, TRBD2, cannot be checked with no DNA. Per the germline V gene, CDR1 is DFQATT and CDR2 is SNEGSKA (reference sequence). The CDR3 length is 11 residues. The CDR3: CSVFRSGELFF.

The chain combines TRBV6-1 with TRBJ1-5; the D gene TCRdb calls, TRBD1, cannot be checked with no DNA. This CDR3 has 14 residues. CDR1 MNHNS and CDR2 SASEGT come from the germline V gene. CDR3 sequence: CASSEAGENQPQHF.

The chain links TRBV29-1 to TRBJ1-2; the D gene TCRdb calls, TRBD1, cannot be checked with no DNA. In germline, CDR1 is SQVTM, CDR2 ANQGSEA. CDR3 length: 14 residues. CDR3 loop: CSVEAWTGNYGYTF.

The chain carries TRBV6-1 and TRBJ1-2; TCRdb indicates TRBD1, and absent DNA this call remains unverified. Germline assignment: CDR1 MNHNS and CDR2 SASEGT. The CDR3 is 14 residues long. The CDR3 spells CASSSGQGELGYTF.

The gene calls are TRBV20-1 and TRBJ2-6; TCRdb indicates TRBD1, and absent DNA this call remains unverified. This CDR3 contains 11 residues. Germline lookup yields CDR1 DFQATT and CDR2 SNEGSKA (reference sequence). This CDR3 reads CSARGLAGATF.

The genes are TRBV20-1 and TRBJ2-3; the D gene TCRdb calls, TRBD2, cannot be checked with no DNA. The V gene's germline CDR1 is DFQATT and CDR2 SNEGSKA (reference sequence). The CDR3 extends over 14 amino acids. The CDR3 loop reads CSAGPAGGRDTQYF.

The chain uses TRBV3-1 and TRBJ2-1; the TCRdb call, TRBD2, lacks DNA for checking. This CDR3 is built from 17 residues. CDR1 is LGHDT, CDR2 YNNKEL, per germline (reference sequence). This chain's CDR3 is CASGPAGLAGGPNEQFF.

The J gene is TRBJ2-1, the V gene TRBV5-6. The CDR3 totals 15 residues. The germline CDR1 and CDR2 sequences are SGHDT and YYEEEE. The CDR3 loop reads CASSLFAVSYNEQFF.